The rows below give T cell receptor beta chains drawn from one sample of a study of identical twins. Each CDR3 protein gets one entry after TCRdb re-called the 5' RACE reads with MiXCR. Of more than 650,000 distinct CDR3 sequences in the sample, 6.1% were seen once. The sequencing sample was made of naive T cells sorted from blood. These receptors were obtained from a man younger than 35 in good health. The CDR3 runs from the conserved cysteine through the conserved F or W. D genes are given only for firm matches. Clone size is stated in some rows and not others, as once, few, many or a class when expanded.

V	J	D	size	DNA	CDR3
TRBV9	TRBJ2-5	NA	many	TGTGCCAGCAGCGCCGGACTTGTGGAGACCCAGTACTTC	CASSAGLVETQYF
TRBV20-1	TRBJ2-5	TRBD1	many	TGCAGTGCCCCGTCGGGACAGGCTCAAGAGACCCAGTACTTC	CSAPSGQAQETQYF
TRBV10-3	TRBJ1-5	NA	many	TGTGCCATCAGTGAGTCGCCAGGGGACGGTCAGCCCCAGCATTTT	CAISESPGDGQPQHF
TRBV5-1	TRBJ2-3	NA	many	TGCGCCAGCAGCTTGGAGGGGCCCCGCACAGATACGCAGTATTTT	CASSLEGPRTDTQYF
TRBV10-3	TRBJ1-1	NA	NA	TGTGCCATCAGTGATGCGGGATATGAAGCTTTCTTT	CAISDAGYEAFF
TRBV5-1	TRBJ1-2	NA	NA	TGCGCCAGCAGCTTGGAACTCCGGAGCTACACCTTC	CASSLELRSYTF
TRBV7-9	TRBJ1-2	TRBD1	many	TGTGCCAGCCAACAGGGGGGCTATGGCTACACCTTC	CASQQGGYGYTF
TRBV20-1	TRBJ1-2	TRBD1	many	TGCAGTGCTAGAGATCGGGACAGACGGGGCTACACCTTC	CSARDRDRRGYTF
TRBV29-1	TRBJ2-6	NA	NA	TGCAGCGTTGGACGGGATGGGGCCAACGTCCTGACTTTC	CSVGRDGANVLTF
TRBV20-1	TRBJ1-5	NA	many	TGCAGTGCCAGACAGGTTAGCAATCAGCCCCAGCATTTT	CSARQVSNQPQHF
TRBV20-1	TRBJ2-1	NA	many	TGCAGTGCTAGTCTCGAAGCGGTATACAATGAGCAGTTCTTC	CSASLEAVYNEQFF
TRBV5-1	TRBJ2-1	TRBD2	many	TGCGCCAGCACGAGAGGACTAGCGGGCTACAATGAGCAGTTCTTC	CASTRGLAGYNEQFF
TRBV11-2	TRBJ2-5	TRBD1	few	TGTGCCAGCAGCTTAGATGGTACAGGGGTGACCCAGTACTTC	CASSLDGTGVTQYF
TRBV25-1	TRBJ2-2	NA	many	TGTGCCAGCAGTGAATTCTTGGCCGGGGAGCTGTTTTTT	CASSEFLAGELFF
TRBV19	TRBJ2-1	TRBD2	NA	TGTGCTACACGGGGGGAGGGATTTCATGAGCAGTTCTTC	CATRGEGFHEQFF
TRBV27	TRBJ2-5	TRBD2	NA	TGTGCCAGCAGTCTGTTGGGTACTAGCGGGAGAGGAGAGACCCAGTACTTC	CASSLLGTSGRGETQYF
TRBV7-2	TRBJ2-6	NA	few	TGTGCCAGCAGCTCTCCAGGGCTTTCTGGGGCCAACGTCCTGACTTTC	CASSSPGLSGANVLTF
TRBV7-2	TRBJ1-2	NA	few	TGTGCCAGCAGCTTCCCACAGGGATTTAACTATGGCTACACCTTC	CASSFPQGFNYGYTF
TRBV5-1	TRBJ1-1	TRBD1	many	TGCGCCAGCACGGACAGGGGGCAGGGAGCTTTCTTT	CASTDRGQGAFF
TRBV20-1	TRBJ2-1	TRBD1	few	TGCAGTGCTAGAGCCCGGGACAGGGGGCGTAGGTCCTACAATGAGCAGTTCTTC	CSARARDRGRRSYNEQFF
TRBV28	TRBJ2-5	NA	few	TGTGCCAGCGGAAAAGAGACCCAGTACTTC	CASGKETQYF
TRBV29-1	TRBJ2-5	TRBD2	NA	TGCAGCGTTGAAGTACGGGGGGGAGAGACCCAGTACTTC	CSVEVRGGETQYF
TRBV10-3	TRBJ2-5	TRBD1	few	TGTGCCATCAGGCCGGGACAGGGAAGTTTTGAGACCCAGTACTTC	CAIRPGQGSFETQYF